This TCR beta chain came from a study of blood T cell repertoires in COVID-19. The overall study: Spain, Italy and the United States supplied samples that represented acute and convalescent COVID-19. Sources were T cells, B-cell-depleted T cells, or PBMCs; the material itself was cDNA or gDNA.

Authors' data handling: Amplification of reference gene primers was used by the study to estimate nucleated cell counts. Assay: immunoSEQ multiplex PCR; the TCRdb copy retains only in-frame clones and omits some. V and J calls and clone size follow that table, whereas D and trimming were derived from the DNA. The sample carries fewer than 250,000 clones, more than 75% recorded once. This CDR3 comprises 14 residues. From germline, CDR1 is KGHDR and CDR2 SFDVKD. V was cut by 4 bases and J by 4 bases, with 12 bases left in between. Participants were aged roughly 18 to 90 years, lived in around 22 US areas, and enrolled virtually.

The TCR was taken from a man aged 30 to 39 in a cohort exposed to, infected with or recovered from COVID-19 (not recorded which). The rearrangement uses TRBV24-1 and TRBJ1-2; possibly TRBD1 for D (5 bases). The sequenced sample was PBMCs or T cells enriched from blood (not recorded which). The CDR3 reads CATSDPDRFYGYTF. DNA of the CDR3: TGTGCCACCAGTGACCCTGACAGATTCTATGGCTACACCTTC.